This T cell receptor beta chain was sequenced for a study of patients and donors after allogeneic stem cell transplantation. This clonotype has ten or more counts. Trimming took 3 bases from V and 1 from J, leaving 9 bases between them. CDR3 size: 14 residues. From germline, CDR1 is KGHSH and CDR2 LQKENI. TCRdb fed the RT-PCR reads into MiXCR, producing one record per CDR3 protein. Seen here are 400,000 to 500,000 distinct CDR3 sequences, around 15% observed once, and the top ten hold about 7%. Sequencing input: blood, either unsorted or a sorted T cell fraction (not recorded which). The chain is built from TRBV18 and TRBJ1-1; possibly TRBD1 for D (6 bases). The TCR originated in a human donor who was either an allogeneic HSCT recipient or a stem cell or donor lymphocyte infusion donor (not recorded which). It is not recorded whose cells these are; they may come from a transplant donor. DNA of the CDR3: TGTGCCAGCTCACCTGACAGGCAGAACACTGAAGCTTTCTTT. It is translated as CASSPDRQNTEAFF.